One and the same sample provided the 22 T cell receptor beta chains below, sequenced in a study of blood T cell repertoires in COVID-19. TCRdb's copy holds only in-frame clones and misses some; the assay was immunoSEQ multiplex PCR. This sample has under 500,000 clones; around 87% occur once, and the top ten carry roughly 1.1%. Sequenced input: PBMCs or T cells enriched from blood (not recorded which). The receptors come from a man aged 25 to 40 who had recovered from COVID-19.

The chain uses TRBV28 and TRBJ2-7; no clear D gene. This CDR3 has 14 residues. Trimming took 8 bases from V and 1 from J, leaving 15 bases between them. Germline V gene sequence: CDR1 MDHEN, CDR2 SYDVKM. CDR3 nucleotide sequence: TGTGCCAGCGTGGTAGACCGGGTTTCCTACGAGCAGTACTTC. Its protein is CASVVDRVSYEQYF.

The chain combines TRBV7-2 with TRBJ2-7; TRBD2 is a possible D gene (6 bases). Per germline, CDR1 SGHTA and CDR2 FQGNSA. The ends were cut back, 4 bases at V and 2 bases at J, with 6 bases in the middle. CDR3 size: 12 residues. The CDR3 is CASSSGAYEQYF. CDR3 coding DNA: TGTGCCAGCAGCTCGGGAGCCTACGAGCAGTACTTC.

This clone was counted a few times. The chain is built from TRBV10-1 and TRBJ1-1, with unresolved D. This CDR3 region has 14 residues. Between the trimmed V and J ends, which lost 8 bases and 0 bases, there was a span of 13 bases. Germline V lookup: CDR1 WNHNN, CDR2 SYGVQD (reference sequence). The CDR3 nucleotides are TGCGCCAGCTCTCCCGGGAGCATGAACACTGAAGCTTTCTTT. Its protein product is CASSPGSMNTEAFF.

The chain joins TRBV30 to TRBJ2-3; 7 nucleotides match TRBD1. V was pared by 0 bases and J by 0 bases, with 3 bases of the junction left unmatched. Germline V lookup: CDR1 GTSNPN, CDR2 SVGIG (reference sequence). The CDR3 totals 15 residues. The CDR3 loop is CAWSVGQMSTDTQYF. Here the CDR3 DNA reads TGTGCCTGGAGTGTGGGACAGATGAGCACAGATACGCAGTATTTT. Full variable domain (missing parts from reference TRBV30 and TRBJ2-3): SQTIHQWPATLVQPVGSPLSLECTVEGTSNPNLYWYRQAAGRGLQLLFYSVGIGQISSEVPQNLSASRPQDRQFILSSKKLLLSDSGFYLCAWSVGQMSTDTQYFGPGTRLTVL.

This clone was seen only once. The chain joins TRBV7-2 to TRBJ2-7; a weak D match, TRBD2 (5 bases). CDR3 length: 14 amino acids. In germline, CDR1 is SGHTA, CDR2 FQGNSA. V was pared by 4 bases and J by 3 bases, with 13 bases between. CDR3 DNA sequence: TGTGCCAGCAGCTCCGCCCCGGGGATCTACGAGCAGTACTTC. Translated: CASSSAPGIYEQYF. The whole variable domain, remainder taken from reference TRBV7-2 and TRBJ2-7, is GAGVSQSPSNKVTEKGKDVELRCDPISGHTALYWYRQSLGQGLEFLIYFQGNSAPDKSGLPSDRFSAERTGGSVSTLTIQRTQQEDSAVYLCASSSAPGIYEQYFGPGTRLTVT.

The chain has TRBV5-5 and TRBJ1-5, with 8 nucleotides matching TRBD1. The CDR3 is 19 residues long. Germline CDR1 reads SGHKS; CDR2 reads YYEKEE (reference sequence). Germline trimming cut 4 bases from V and 0 bases from J; bases unmatched to any gene: 15. CDR3 DNA sequence: TGTGCCAGCAGCAAAGCCGGGACAGGCGTCTCCTATAGCAATCAGCCCCAGCATTTT. This encodes CASSKAGTGVSYSNQPQHF.

This clone was seen once. The gene calls are TRBV12-5 and TRBJ2-7; TRBD1 matches at 9 bases. Trimming took 5 bases from V and 1 from J; bases not matched to a gene: 6. CDR3 size: 15 residues. Germline V gives CDR1 LGHNT, CDR2 FRNRAP. The CDR3 loop is CASGPGTGISYEQYF. The CDR3, as DNA: TGTGCTAGTGGTCCGGGGACAGGGATTTCCTACGAGCAGTACTTC.

This clone turned up a few times. The chain is built from TRBV6-2 or TRBV6-3 and TRBJ1-1; D might be TRBD1 (6 bases). The CDR3 runs to 14 residues. Germline V gene sequence: CDR1 MNHEY, CDR2 SVGEGT. V lost 2 bases to trimming and J lost 4 bases, with 11 bases between them. CDR3 residues: CASSYHGTLTEAFF. The CDR3, as DNA: TGTGCCAGCAGTTACCACGGGACACTCACTGAAGCTTTCTTT.

This sequence joins TRBV2 and TRBJ1-1, with D hard to call. The CDR3 runs to 15 residues. The V gene's germline CDR1 is SNHLY and CDR2 FYNNEI. V was clipped by 4 bases and J by 6 bases, with 18 bases between them. The CDR3, as DNA: TGTGCCAGCAGTGGGGTGGGATCAGGAGGACCTGAAGCTTTCTTT. It translates to CASSGVGSGGPEAFF.

This chain joins TRBV4-1 and TRBJ2-1; TRBD2 aligns across 11 bases. This CDR3 is built from 17 residues. Germline trimming cut 3 bases from V and 4 bases from J; bases unmatched to any gene: 8. Germline V gives CDR1 MGHRA, CDR2 YSYEKL. CDR3 region: CASSHSYTSGSYNEQFF. The CDR3 region has the DNA TGCGCCAGCAGCCATTCCTATACTAGCGGGAGTTACAATGAGCAGTTCTTC.

The chain is built from TRBV7-3 and TRBJ1-6; 9 bases agree with TRBD1. CDR1 SGHTA and CDR2 FQGTGA come from the germline V gene. This CDR3 is built from 16 residues. Trimming removed 0 bases from V and 6 bases from J; junction bases left unmatched: 3. The CDR3 DNA reads TGTGCCAGCAGCTTAACCCGGACAGGGGTTAATTCACCCCTCCACTTT. Translated, it gives CASSLTRTGVNSPLHF.

This chain's CDR3 is CASSTQGGGETQYF. The CDR3 region has the DNA TGTGCCAGCAGCACGCAGGGAGGCGGGGAGACCCAGTACTTC. The V and J genes are TRBV7-9 and TRBJ2-5, with a tentative D call TRBD2 (6 bases). V lost 5 bases to trimming and J lost 5 bases, with 15 bases between them. The CDR3 spans 14 residues. The germline CDR1 and CDR2 sequences are SEHNR and FQNEAQ (reference sequence).

CDR3 residues: CASSYNWGRAHEQYF. The CDR3 DNA reads TGTGCCAGCAGTTACAACTGGGGGAGGGCCCACGAGCAGTACTTC. The genes are TRBV6-5 and TRBJ2-7, with 7 positions matching TRBD2. Germline CDR1 is MNHEY and CDR2 is SVGAGI. The trim removed 2 bases at V and 5 bases at J, leaving 9 bases unmatched. The CDR3 runs to 15 residues.

This chain joins TRBV9 and TRBJ1-2, with D hard to call. V lost 0 bases to trimming and J lost 7 bases, with 13 bases between them. This CDR3 contains 14 residues. The germline V gene encodes CDR1 SGDLS and CDR2 YYNGEE. For the CDR3, the DNA is TGTGCCAGCAGCGTAGGTTCGGTCGGGGTTGGCTACACCTTC. Its protein product is CASSVGSVGVGYTF.

This chain uses TRBV30 with TRBJ2-2, with TRBD2 matching 9 bases. Trimming cost V 2 bases and J 0 bases; bases outside gene matches: 4. The CDR3 extends over 16 amino acids. Germline V lookup: CDR1 GTSNPN, CDR2 SVGIG (reference sequence). The CDR3 loop reads CAWSWASGANTGELFF. The CDR3 DNA is TGTGCCTGGAGTTGGGCTAGCGGGGCGAACACCGGGGAGCTGTTTTTT.

V is TRBV27 and J is TRBJ2-2; 7 bases align to TRBD2. Germline assignment: CDR1 MNHEY and CDR2 SMNVEV (reference sequence). The ends lost 1 base at V and 4 bases at J; junction bases unmatched: 3. This CDR3 has 15 residues. CDR3 sequence (DNA): TGTGCCAGCAGTTTATTACCTAGCGGCACCGGGGAGCTGTTTTTT. It translates to CASSLLPSGTGELFF.

The chain recombines TRBV13 with TRBJ1-1; D might be TRBD1 (6 bases). Germline-derived CDR1 and CDR2 are PRHDT and FYEKMQ (reference sequence). The CDR3 length is 14 residues. Between the trimmed V and J ends, which lost 5 bases and 5 bases, there was a span of 15 bases. The CDR3 DNA follows: TGTGCCAGCAGCCCACAGGGTCAGAGGACTGAAGCTTTCTTT. Its translation: CASSPQGQRTEAFF.

This chain uses TRBV6-5 with TRBJ2-1; D remains unclear. The germline V gene encodes CDR1 MNHEY and CDR2 SVGAGI. V was cut by 6 bases and J by 7 bases, with 7 bases left in between. This CDR3 contains 11 residues. DNA for the CDR3: TGTGCCAGCAGACTCGGTAATGAGCAGTTCTTC. This gives the protein CASRLGNEQFF.

The chain uses TRBV19 and TRBJ2-1, with 7 bases matching TRBD1. CDR3 size: 15 residues. The germline gives CDR1 LNHDA, CDR2 SQIVND (reference sequence). The V gene end was trimmed by 2 bases and the J gene end by 6 bases; junction bases not matched to a gene: 7. Written as DNA, the CDR3 is TGTGCCAGTAGTATAATGGCAGGGGGATTCAATGAGCAGTTCTTC. This sequence encodes CASSIMAGGFNEQFF.

The V gene is TRBV5-4, the J gene TRBJ2-1; 11 bases agree with TRBD1. CDR1 SGHNT and CDR2 YYREEE come from the germline V gene (reference sequence). Trimming removed 4 bases from V and 3 bases from J; junction bases left unmatched: 3. The CDR3 is made up of 15 amino acids. The CDR3, as DNA: TGTGCCAGCAGCAAGGACAGGGGGCACTACAATGAGCAGTTCTTC. This translates into CASSKDRGHYNEQFF.

The chain links TRBV11-2 to TRBJ2-7, with a possible D match to TRBD2 (5 bases). The CDR3 totals 15 residues. Per germline, CDR1 SGHAT and CDR2 FQNNGV. The V gene lost 1 base and the J gene lost 5 bases, with 15 bases spanning the gap. The CDR3 reads CASSLVTEGRDEQYF. CDR3 in DNA: TGTGCCAGCAGCTTAGTTACCGAGGGCCGCGACGAGCAGTACTTC. Complete variable domain (other parts from reference TRBV11-2 and TRBJ2-7): EAGVAQSPRYKIIEKRQSVAFWCNPISGHATLYWYQQILGQGPKLLIQFQNNGVVDDSQLPKDRFSAERLKGVDSTLKIQPAKLEDSAVYLCASSLVTEGRDEQYFGPGTRLTVT.

The gene calls are TRBV28 and TRBJ2-1; tentative D call: TRBD2 (6 bases). The ends were cut back, 8 bases at V and 10 bases at J, with 18 bases in the middle. The germline gives CDR1 MDHEN, CDR2 SYDVKM. The CDR3 sequence is 13 residues long. The CDR3 DNA reads TGTGCCAGCCTCTCCGGGAGCGCGAGGGAGCAGTTCTTC. As protein: CASLSGSAREQFF.